This entry lists 29 T cell receptor beta chains sequenced from one sample in a study of cytomegalovirus exposure and HLA in healthy donors. The PCR contained 60 Vbeta and 13 Jbeta primers. This table comes from immunoSEQ multiplex PCR, and its TCRdb copy is limited to in-frame clones, with some not included. Of 140,000 to 150,000 clones listed, roughly 74% are singletons. The sequenced sample was PBMCs. All receptors come from a woman younger than 30 in good health and CMV-seropositive.

The V gene is TRBV19, the J gene TRBJ1-5; maybe TRBD1 (5 bases). There are 16 residues in the CDR3. V was cut by 5 bases and J by 1 base, with 15 bases left in between. CDR1 is LNHDA and CDR2 is SQIVND in the germline V gene (reference sequence). CDR3 coding DNA: TGTGCCAGTAGTCTCATCGGGGGAACGAGCAATCAGCCCCAGCATTTT. The encoded protein is CASSLIGGTSNQPQHF.

The V call is TRBV5-4, the J call TRBJ1-1, with D possibly TRBD1 on 6 matching bases. Looked up from germline, CDR1 is SGHNT and CDR2 is YYREEE (reference sequence). Trimming shortened V by 1 base and J by 5 bases, and 12 bases separated the two germline ends. The CDR3 consists of 14 residues. CDR3 bases: TGTGCCAGCAGCTTGTGGCAGGGGAGAACTGAAGCTTTCTTT. Amino acids: CASSLWQGRTEAFF. Filled out from reference TRBV5-4 and TRBJ1-1, the complete variable domain reads ETGVTQSPTHLIKTRGQQVTLRCSSQSGHNTVSWYQQALGQGPQFIFQYYREEENGRGNFPPRFSGLQFPNYSSELNVNALELDDSALYLCASSLWQGRTEAFFGQGTRLTVV.

This chain links TRBV18 with TRBJ1-2, with TRBD1 as a possible D gene (6 bases). The CDR3 runs to 16 residues. V lost 2 bases and J lost 2, with 15 bases in between. Germline loops: CDR1 KGHSH, CDR2 LQKENI. CDR3 DNA: TGTGCCAGCTCACCATCTATGAACAGGGTCAACTATGGCTACACCTTC. Its translation: CASSPSMNRVNYGYTF.

The genes are TRBV6-6 and TRBJ1-2, with D hard to call. CDR1 and CDR2 from the germline V gene are MNHNY and SVGAGI (reference sequence). Trimming pared 6 bases from V and 1 base from J, leaving 12 bases between. This CDR3 is built from 14 residues. In DNA form, the CDR3 reads TGTGCCAGCAGAGACGAACGGGTTAACTATGGCTACACCTTC. Amino acid sequence: CASRDERVNYGYTF.

This clone was seen only a few times. The gene calls are TRBV10-2 and TRBJ2-7, with 7 bases lining up with TRBD1. CDR1 is WSHSY, CDR2 SAAADI, per germline. V lost 10 bases and J lost 3; bases outside the gene matches: 3. CDR3 length: 11 residues. The CDR3 reads CATRQGYEQYF. In DNA, the CDR3 is TGCGCCACACGACAGGGCTACGAGCAGTACTTC.

The CDR3: CASSQRQGPYEQYF. CDR3 nucleotide sequence: TGTGCCAGCAGCCAAAGACAGGGTCCCTACGAGCAGTACTTC. This chain connects TRBV5-5 to TRBJ2-7; 7 nucleotides agree with TRBD1. Germline assignment: CDR1 SGHKS and CDR2 YYEKEE (reference sequence). Unmatched junction bases numbered 6, after V lost 4 bases and J lost 2 bases. The CDR3 is made up of 14 amino acids.

This chain joins TRBV4-2 and TRBJ1-3; D may be TRBD1 (6 bases). CDR3 size: 16 residues. The germline V gene has CDR1 LGHNA and CDR2 YNFKEQ. Trimming shortened V by 5 bases and J by 0 bases, and 14 bases separated the two germline ends. The CDR3 DNA follows: TGTGCCAGCAGCACCCAGAGACAGGCCTCTGGAAACACCATATATTTT. Its translation is CASSTQRQASGNTIYF.

This clone has just a few counts. This sequence joins TRBV29-1 and TRBJ2-5; D is undetermined. V lost 2 bases and J lost 1, with 14 bases in between. This CDR3 comprises 15 residues. CDR1 is SQVTM and CDR2 is ANQGSEA in the germline V gene. CDR3 protein: CSVEMSSPSQETQYF. DNA for the CDR3: TGCAGCGTTGAAATGTCCAGTCCGTCCCAAGAGACCCAGTACTTC.

The genes are TRBV7-8 and TRBJ1-2, with 8 bases lining up with TRBD1. CDR1 SGHVS and CDR2 FQNEAQ come from the germline V gene. J was trimmed by 4 bases and V by 5 bases; bases with no gene match: 3. The CDR3 has 13 amino acids. CDR3 in amino acids: CASSRDRSYGYTF. The CDR3 DNA reads as TGTGCCAGCAGCCGGGACAGGTCCTATGGCTACACCTTC.

This clone has more than one count but fewer than ten. V and J are TRBV2 and TRBJ2-3, with TRBD2 matching 10 bases. V lost 4 bases and J lost 3; bases outside the gene matches: 4. The CDR3 consists of 15 residues. CDR1 SNHLY and CDR2 FYNNEI come from the germline V gene. CDR3 sequence: CASSGKRGGTDTQYF. CDR3 sequence (DNA): TGTGCCAGCAGTGGCAAGCGGGGGGGGACAGATACGCAGTATTTT.

Of note for this clone: At one end, the junction sequence differs from germline, possibly due to a read error. This chain uses TRBV7-9 with TRBJ1-2, with 10 nucleotides matching TRBD1. This CDR3 contains 16 residues. Germline CDR1 reads SEHNR; CDR2 reads FQNEAQ (reference sequence). The CDR3 nucleotides are TGTTCCAGCAGCTTAGGGGGGACAGGGGCCTCAAAGGGCTACACCTTC. It is translated as CSSSLGGTGASKGYTF. Full variable domain (missing parts from reference TRBV7-9 and TRBJ1-2): DTGVSQNPRHKITKRGQNVTFRCDPISEHNRLYWYRQTLGQGPEFLTYFQNEAQLEKSRLLSDRFSAERPKGSFSTLEIQRTEQGDSAMYLCSSSLGGTGASKGYTFGSGTRLTVV.

J is TRBJ1-1 and V is TRBV7-8; D is unclear. The CDR3 spans 16 residues. V was cut by 1 base and J by 2 bases, with 14 bases left in between. In germline, CDR1 is SGHVS, CDR2 FQNEAQ. CDR3 residues: CASSLGKMTKNTEAFF. Here the CDR3 DNA reads TGTGCCAGCAGCTTAGGAAAGATGACAAAAAACACTGAAGCTTTCTTT.

CDR3: CASSADRGKTYEQYF. The CDR3 coding sequence is TGTGCCAGCAGTGCAGACAGGGGGAAGACCTACGAGCAGTACTTC. V usage is TRBV6-1 and J usage is TRBJ2-7, with 9 bases fitting TRBD1. V lost 4 bases and J lost 2; bases outside the gene matches: 6. The germline CDR1 and CDR2 sequences are MNHNS and SASEGT. The CDR3 is 15 amino acids.

The CDR3 region has the DNA TGTGCCAGTAGCGACAGGAAAAACAACTATGGCTACACCTTC. This codes for CASSDRKNNYGYTF. The chain links TRBV19 to TRBJ1-2; the D gene is possibly TRBD1 (6 bases). Trimming took off 6 bases at V and 2 bases at J, with 13 bases between the two ends. This CDR3 region has 14 residues. Germline V lookup: CDR1 LNHDA, CDR2 SQIVND (reference sequence).

The chain combines TRBV11-2 with TRBJ1-2, with no clear D. This CDR3 contains 15 residues. Trimming stripped 5 bases from V and 2 bases from J, with 15 bases between. Germline values: CDR1 SGHAT, CDR2 FQNNGV. CDR3 sequence (DNA): TGTGCCAGCAGCCCGGCTCTGGGGAGGAACTATGGCTACACCTTC. Amino acids: CASSPALGRNYGYTF.

This clone was observed a few times. The chain joins TRBV11-2 to TRBJ1-4; 9 bases align to TRBD1. J gave up 2 bases and V 5 bases, and 3 bases lay outside the gene matches. Germline-derived CDR1 and CDR2 are SGHAT and FQNNGV. The CDR3 consists of 15 residues. The chain's CDR3 is CASSTGQGTNEKLFF. CDR3 in DNA: TGTGCCAGCAGCACAGGACAGGGGACTAATGAAAAACTGTTTTTT.

This chain links TRBV5-1 with TRBJ2-5; 7 bases align to TRBD2. Per the germline V gene, CDR1 is SGHRS and CDR2 is YFSETQ. The CDR3 is made up of 15 amino acids. The trim removed 4 bases at V and 1 base at J, leaving 7 bases unmatched. The CDR3 nucleotides are TGCGCCAGCAGCAATGAGCGGGGACTCCAAGAGACCCAGTACTTC. Encoded protein: CASSNERGLQETQYF.

The rearrangement uses TRBV10-3 and TRBJ2-4; TRBD1 agrees at 9 bases. With V trimmed by 8 bases and J by 5 bases, 4 bases remained unmatched. Germline loops: CDR1 ENHRY, CDR2 SYGVKD. The CDR3 is made up of 13 amino acids. The CDR3 here is CAIHRTGENIQYF. The CDR3 DNA is TGTGCCATCCACAGGACAGGGGAAAACATTCAGTACTTC.

This chain uses TRBV5-1 with TRBJ2-3; 8 bases match TRBD1. V lost 4 bases to trimming and J lost 5 bases; unmatched junction nucleotides: 9. The CDR3 loop spans 15 amino acids. Germline CDR1 is SGHRS and CDR2 is YFSETQ. In nucleotides, the CDR3 is TGCGCCAGCAGCCTGACAGGGGCGTCTTTAGATACGCAGTATTTT. It is translated as CASSLTGASLDTQYF.

This clone was seen only once. The CDR3 coding sequence is TGTGCCAGCAGAGTAGGGGCCGAGTCTGAAGCTTTCTTT. This encodes CASRVGAESEAFF. The chain has TRBV28 and TRBJ1-1, with D possibly being TRBD1 (5 bases). The length of the CDR3 is 13 residues. Looked up from germline, CDR1 is MDHEN and CDR2 is SYDVKM. Trimming left V 6 bases short and J 6 bases short, with 14 bases between.

The chain couples TRBV11-2 to TRBJ2-2, with 9 nucleotides matching TRBD2. Germline CDR1 and CDR2: SGHAT and FQNNGV. The CDR3 covers 15 residues. V lost 3 bases to trimming and J lost 7 bases; unmatched junction nucleotides: 6. The CDR3 bases are TGTGCCAGCAGCTTCATGCGGGGGGGCCACGGGGAGCTGTTTTTT. Its translation is CASSFMRGGHGELFF. Filled out from reference TRBV11-2 and TRBJ2-2, the complete variable domain reads EAGVAQSPRYKIIEKRQSVAFWCNPISGHATLYWYQQILGQGPKLLIQFQNNGVVDDSQLPKDRFSAERLKGVDSTLKIQPAKLEDSAVYLCASSFMRGGHGELFFGEGSRLTVL.

V is TRBV9 and J is TRBJ1-5, with 11 bases identical to TRBD1. Germline V CDR1 and CDR2: SGDLS, YYNGEE. The CDR3 loop spans 15 amino acids. J gave up 4 bases and V 2 bases, and 2 bases lay outside the gene matches. As DNA, the CDR3 is TGTGCCAGCAGCGTGGGGACAGGGGGGAATCAGCCCCAGCATTTT. Protein: CASSVGTGGNQPQHF.

This clone appeared a single time. The chain recombines TRBV5-6 with TRBJ1-2; 7 bases map to TRBD1. The CDR3 has 15 residues. V dropped 2 bases and J dropped 4; count of bases not matched to a gene: 8. In germline, CDR1 is SGHDT, CDR2 YYEEEE. DNA for the CDR3: TGTGCCAGCAGCTTCGTTGAGGCAGGGGGCTATGGCTACACCTTC. Translating it yields CASSFVEAGGYGYTF.

A few counts support this clone. The chain is built from TRBV30 and TRBJ1-6; D not resolved. The CDR3 has 15 amino acids. Trimming removed 0 bases from V and 7 bases from J, with 13 bases in between. CDR1 and CDR2 (germline): GTSNPN, SVGIG (reference sequence). CDR3 sequence reads: CAWSVVPQPNSPLHF. CDR3 coding DNA: TGTGCCTGGAGTGTAGTTCCACAGCCAAATTCACCCCTCCACTTT.

The chain employs TRBV21-1 and TRBJ1-2; the table's TRBD1 call for D was not verified on the DNA. TRBV21-1 is noted as a pseudogene. The CDR3 totals 17 residues. CDR3 protein: CASSKGWDTQRDYGYTF. CDR3 nucleotide sequence: TGTGCCAGCAGCAAAGGTTGGGACACACAACGGGACTATGGCTACACCTTC.

This clone came up a few times. This chain connects TRBV25-1 to TRBJ1-6, with a weak D call TRBD1 (5 bases). With 6 bases removed from V and 6 bases from J, the gap between germline ends came to 12 bases. Germline CDR1 reads MGHDK; CDR2 reads SYGVNS. The CDR3 runs to 14 residues. CDR3 sequence: CASRGQGPNSPLHF. In DNA, the CDR3 is TGTGCCAGCAGGGGGCAGGGTCCTAATTCACCCCTCCACTTT.

The chain employs TRBV28 and TRBJ2-1, with TRBD1 matching over 8 bases. J was trimmed by 2 bases and V by 3 bases; bases with no gene match: 12. Per germline, CDR1 MDHEN and CDR2 SYDVKM. This CDR3 has 18 residues. The DNA of the CDR3 is TGTGCCAGCAGTTTTGGACAGGGTTCAAGGAGAACCTACAATGAGCAGTTCTTC. Translation: CASSFGQGSRRTYNEQFF. Looking up the rest from reference TRBV28 and TRBJ2-1 gives the full variable domain: DVKVTQSSRYLVKRTGEKVFLECVQDMDHENMFWYRQDPGLGLRLIYFSYDVKMKEKGDIPEGYSVSREKKERFSLILESASTNQTSMYLCASSFGQGSRRTYNEQFFGPGTRLTVL.

This chain joins TRBV25-1 and TRBJ1-4; 10 bases map to TRBD1. With V trimmed by 7 bases and J by 8 bases, 7 bases remained unmatched. Per the germline V gene, CDR1 is MGHDK and CDR2 is SYGVNS. The CDR3 totals 14 residues. DNA for the CDR3: TGTGCCAGCAAGGAGGGGACAGGGGTAGAAAAACTGTTTTTT. Amino acids: CASKEGTGVEKLFF. Full variable domain (outside the CDR3, taken from reference TRBV25-1 and TRBJ1-4): EADIYQTPRYLVIGTGKKITLECSQTMGHDKMYWYQQDPGMELHLIHYSYGVNSTEKGDLSSESTVSRIRTEHFPLTLESARPSHTSQYLCASKEGTGVEKLFFGSGTQLSVL.

V and J are TRBV5-6 and TRBJ2-7; 11 nucleotides line up with TRBD2. Germline lookup yields CDR1 SGHDT and CDR2 YYEEEE. V gave up 0 bases and J gave up 5 bases; unmatched junction bases: 13. The CDR3 covers 18 residues. This CDR3 is CASSLGETRLAGRNEQYF. The CDR3 nucleotides read TGTGCCAGCAGCTTGGGGGAGACAAGACTAGCGGGGCGTAACGAGCAGTACTTC.